A selection of T cell receptor beta chains follows, all from one sample in a study of CD8 T cells in ankylosing spondylitis. Each CDR3 protein gets one entry after TCRdb re-called the 5' RACE reads with MiXCR. Counted here are 80,000 to 100,000 distinct CDR3 sequences, 8% to 10% occurring once; the ten biggest clones make up approximately 9.9%. What was sequenced was blood, either unsorted or a sorted T cell fraction (not recorded which). The source is a male donor with ankylosing spondylitis or in good health (not recorded which). CDR3s include the opening cysteine and the closing phenylalanine or tryptophan. Each record gives: CDR3 protein, V gene.

cdr3_aa: CSARDTQRERDTDTQYF; v_call: TRBV20-1
cdr3_aa: CASGPGETQYF; v_call: TRBV12-3/TRBV12-4
cdr3_aa: CASSIGQGANTEAFF; v_call: TRBV19
cdr3_aa: CASSGLAGGRGGELFF; v_call: TRBV4-1
cdr3_aa: CASRDGRSKSNEQFF; v_call: TRBV2
cdr3_aa: CSAPTSGVAKNIQYF; v_call: TRBV20-1
cdr3_aa: CASRPRGHNTGELFF; v_call: TRBV12-3/TRBV12-4
cdr3_aa: CASSPRDRRGDTGELFF; v_call: TRBV7-2
cdr3_aa: CASEKVGAYNEQFF; v_call: TRBV2
cdr3_aa: CASTRNSLNNSPLHF; v_call: TRBV6-1
cdr3_aa: CASSLVGSGPSYNEQFF; v_call: TRBV7-8
cdr3_aa: CTGQGYTGELFF; v_call: TRBV29-1
cdr3_aa: CASSLQSRGEQYF; v_call: TRBV12-3/TRBV12-4
cdr3_aa: CAIRDSGEETQYF; v_call: TRBV10-3
cdr3_aa: CASSQVLTGVETQYF; v_call: TRBV4-2
cdr3_aa: CSVVEVDYGYTF; v_call: TRBV29-1
cdr3_aa: CASRGTGYSYNEQFF; v_call: TRBV27
cdr3_aa: CASSVEEPGGPQETQYF; v_call: TRBV9
cdr3_aa: CASSDSNRAETQYF; v_call: TRBV9
cdr3_aa: CASSLDYSPLHF; v_call: TRBV7-2
cdr3_aa: CASSFQSYEQYF; v_call: TRBV7-9
cdr3_aa: CASSVIGDRFTGELFF; v_call: TRBV7-2
cdr3_aa: CASSLGGRADNEQFF; v_call: TRBV5-1
cdr3_aa: CASRKLGEGSYNEQFF; v_call: TRBV12-3/TRBV12-4
cdr3_aa: CASSSYRGADQPQHF; v_call: TRBV18
cdr3_aa: CASGSAQVNEKLFF; v_call: TRBV21-1
cdr3_aa: CASSAVGGGHTEAFF; v_call: TRBV5-5
cdr3_aa: CASSLREGMNEQFF; v_call: TRBV5-1
cdr3_aa: CASSLFRGNQPQHF; v_call: TRBV7-2
cdr3_aa: CASSESPGWTGELFF; v_call: TRBV6-1
cdr3_aa: CASSQSGTGGIRFF; v_call: TRBV4-3
cdr3_aa: CASSRTGGSNTEAFF; v_call: TRBV6-2/TRBV6-3
cdr3_aa: CATSLDWANTEAFF; v_call: TRBV15
cdr3_aa: CASCGADSGEAFF; v_call: TRBV2
cdr3_aa: CSASETNSNQPQHF; v_call: TRBV20-1
cdr3_aa: CASQARPQNEKLFF; v_call: TRBV27
cdr3_aa: CASSQGKGGIPEAFF; v_call: TRBV14
cdr3_aa: CASSLEGQGASNQPQHF; v_call: TRBV11-2
cdr3_aa: CASSVAPGTSDNEQFF; v_call: TRBV9
cdr3_aa: CASSLALGLAGGYNSYEQYF; v_call: TRBV11-1
cdr3_aa: CASSSGGSVYGYTF; v_call: TRBV7-2